The next 4 T cell receptor beta chains were all read from a single sample in a study of CD4 T cells in relation to SARS-CoV-2 and coronaviruses. No cognate antigen is known for these TCRs. Using immunoSEQ multiplex PCR, the repertoire was profiled, and TCRdb retains in-frame clones only, with some absent. The sample contains 24,000 or so clones, over 70% of which appear only once. Before the COVID-19 pandemic, during about 2011-2019, CD4+ T cells were taken from unexposed donors. After about 10 days of culture, CD4+ T cells were isolated. Sequencing was done on a sample of CD4+ T cells from PBMCs, cultured in vitro. These TCRs come from a human donor in good health.

The rearrangement joins TRBV30 to TRBJ1-5; a possible D gene is TRBD1 (5 bases). This CDR3 comprises 15 residues. The V gene lost 5 bases and the J gene lost 6 bases, with 20 bases spanning the gap. Germline loops: CDR1 GTSNPN, CDR2 SVGIG (reference sequence). In DNA form, the CDR3 reads TGTGCCTGGGCAAAAGGGGCACAGGTAAGTCAGCCCCAGCATTTT. As protein: CAWAKGAQVSQPQHF. Complete variable domain (other parts from reference TRBV30 and TRBJ1-5): SQTIHQWPATLVQPVGSPLSLECTVEGTSNPNLYWYRQAAGRGLQLLFYSVGIGQISSEVPQNLSASRPQDRQFILSSKKLLLSDSGFYLCAWAKGAQVSQPQHFGDGTRLSIL.

This chain connects TRBV12-1 to TRBJ2-7; the listed D gene, TRBD2, was not tested against the DNA. TRBV12-1 is a pseudogene segment. The CDR3 sequence is 19 residues long. The CDR3 DNA is TGTGCCAGCAGCTTTTACCCCCCCTACGCGCGGGGGAGCTCCTACGAGCAGTACTTC. It codes for CASSFYPPYARGSSYEQYF.

The genes are TRBV2 and TRBJ2-7; 10 bases fit TRBD2. The CDR3 totals 15 residues. V shed 5 bases and J 1 base; nucleotides not matched to a gene: 5. From germline, CDR1 is SNHLY and CDR2 FYNNEI. The CDR3 coding sequence is TGTGCCAGCAGTCGGCCTAGCGGGGGATCCTACGAGCAGTACTTC. Residues: CASSRPSGGSYEQYF.

The chain uses TRBV30 and TRBJ1-5, with D possibly TRBD1 on 6 matching bases. The CDR3 length is 16 residues. V was pared by 2 bases and J by 0 bases, with 14 bases between. Germline-derived CDR1 and CDR2 are GTSNPN and SVGIG (reference sequence). CDR3 sequence (DNA): TGTGCCTGGAGTCAGGACAGTCTTTATAGCAATCAGCCCCAGCATTTT. Its translation is CAWSQDSLYSNQPQHF.